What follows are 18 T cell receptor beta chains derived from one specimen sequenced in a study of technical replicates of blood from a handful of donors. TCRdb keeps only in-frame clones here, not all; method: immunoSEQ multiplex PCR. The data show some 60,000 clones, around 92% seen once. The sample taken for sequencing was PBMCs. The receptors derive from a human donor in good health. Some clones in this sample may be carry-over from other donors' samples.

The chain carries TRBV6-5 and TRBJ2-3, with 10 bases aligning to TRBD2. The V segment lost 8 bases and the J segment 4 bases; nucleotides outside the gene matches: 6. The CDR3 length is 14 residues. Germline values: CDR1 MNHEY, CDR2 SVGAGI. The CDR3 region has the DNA TGTGCCAGCCACCAAAGCGGGAGGGCAGATACGCAGTATTTT. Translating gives CASHQSGRADTQYF.

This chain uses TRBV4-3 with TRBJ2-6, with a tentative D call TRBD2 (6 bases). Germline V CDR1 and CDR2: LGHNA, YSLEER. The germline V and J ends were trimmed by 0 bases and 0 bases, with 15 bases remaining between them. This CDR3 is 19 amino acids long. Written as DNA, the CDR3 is TGCGCCAGCAGCCAAGATCACCCGGGAGCGATCTCTGGGGCCAACGTCCTGACTTTC. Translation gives CASSQDHPGAISGANVLTF.

The CDR3, as DNA: TGTGCCACCCGAAGCCCTTACACCGGGGAGCTGTTTTTT. It codes for CATRSPYTGELFF. The chain combines TRBV6-4 with TRBJ2-2; D ambiguous. CDR3 size: 13 residues. CDR1 is MRHNA, CDR2 SNTAGT, per germline. The V and J ends lost 10 bases and 3 bases respectively, with 12 bases between them.

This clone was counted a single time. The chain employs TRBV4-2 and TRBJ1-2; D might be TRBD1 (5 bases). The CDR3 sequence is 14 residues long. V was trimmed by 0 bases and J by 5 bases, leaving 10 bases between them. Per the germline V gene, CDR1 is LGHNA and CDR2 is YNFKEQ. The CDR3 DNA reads TGTGCCAGCAGCCAAGATTTCGGGACTTATGGCTACACCTTC. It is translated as CASSQDFGTYGYTF.

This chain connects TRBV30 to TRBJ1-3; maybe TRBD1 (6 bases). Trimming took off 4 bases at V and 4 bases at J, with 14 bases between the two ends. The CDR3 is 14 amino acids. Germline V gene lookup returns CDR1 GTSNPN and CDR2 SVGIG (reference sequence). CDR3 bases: TGTGCCTGGACCCGGGACACAAGGGGAAACACCATATATTTT. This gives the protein CAWTRDTRGNTIYF.

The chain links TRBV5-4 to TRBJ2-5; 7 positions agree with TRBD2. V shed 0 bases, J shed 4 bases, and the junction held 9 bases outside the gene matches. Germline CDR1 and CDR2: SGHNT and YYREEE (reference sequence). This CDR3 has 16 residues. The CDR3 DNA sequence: TGTGCCAGCAGCTTGGCCAGACTCGGGGGGTCAGAGACCCAGTACTTC. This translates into CASSLARLGGSETQYF. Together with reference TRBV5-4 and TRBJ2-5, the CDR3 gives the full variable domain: ETGVTQSPTHLIKTRGQQVTLRCSSQSGHNTVSWYQQALGQGPQFIFQYYREEENGRGNFPPRFSGLQFPNYSSELNVNALELDDSALYLCASSLARLGGSETQYFGPGTRLLVL.

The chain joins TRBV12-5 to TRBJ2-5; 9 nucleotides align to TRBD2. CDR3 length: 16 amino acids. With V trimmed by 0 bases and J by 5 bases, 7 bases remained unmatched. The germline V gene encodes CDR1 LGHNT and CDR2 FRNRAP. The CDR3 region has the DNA TGTGCTAGTGGTTTGGTAAGGCGGGGGGGCCAGGAGACCCAGTACTTC. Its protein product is CASGLVRRGGQETQYF.

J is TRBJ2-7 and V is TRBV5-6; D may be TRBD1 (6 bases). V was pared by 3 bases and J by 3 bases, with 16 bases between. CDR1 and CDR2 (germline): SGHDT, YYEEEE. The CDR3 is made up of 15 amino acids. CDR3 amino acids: CASSYTSGRGYEQYF. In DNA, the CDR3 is TGTGCCAGCAGCTACACCTCGGGCAGGGGCTACGAGCAGTACTTC.

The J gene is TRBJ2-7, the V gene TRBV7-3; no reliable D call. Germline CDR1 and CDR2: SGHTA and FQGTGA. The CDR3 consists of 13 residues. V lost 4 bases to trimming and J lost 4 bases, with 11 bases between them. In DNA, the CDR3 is TGTGCCAGCAGCTCACCCCCTAGGTACGAGCAGTACTTC. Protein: CASSSPPRYEQYF. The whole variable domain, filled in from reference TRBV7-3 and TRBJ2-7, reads GAGVSQTPSNKVTEKGKYVELRCDPISGHTALYWYRQSLGQGPEFLIYFQGTGAADDSGLPNDRFFAVRPEGSVSTLKIQRTERGDSAVYLCASSSPPRYEQYFGPGTRLTVT.

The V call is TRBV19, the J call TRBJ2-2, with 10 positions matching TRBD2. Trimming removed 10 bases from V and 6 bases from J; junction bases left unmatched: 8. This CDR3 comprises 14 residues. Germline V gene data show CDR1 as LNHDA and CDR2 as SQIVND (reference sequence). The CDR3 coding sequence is TGTGCCACCCGCGGGACTAGCGTGGCCGGGGAGCTGTTTTTT. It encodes CATRGTSVAGELFF.

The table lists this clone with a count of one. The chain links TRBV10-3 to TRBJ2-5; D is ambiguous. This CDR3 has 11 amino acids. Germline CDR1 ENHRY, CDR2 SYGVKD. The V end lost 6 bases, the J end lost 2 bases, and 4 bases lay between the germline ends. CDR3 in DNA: TGTGCCATCAGGACTCAAGAGACCCAGTACTTC. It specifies CAIRTQETQYF.

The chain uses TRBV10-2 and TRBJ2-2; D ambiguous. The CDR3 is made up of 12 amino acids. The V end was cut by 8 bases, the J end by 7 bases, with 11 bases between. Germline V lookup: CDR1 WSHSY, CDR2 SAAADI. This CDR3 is CASGPPIGELFF. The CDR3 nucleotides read TGCGCCAGCGGGCCCCCCATCGGGGAGCTGTTTTTT.

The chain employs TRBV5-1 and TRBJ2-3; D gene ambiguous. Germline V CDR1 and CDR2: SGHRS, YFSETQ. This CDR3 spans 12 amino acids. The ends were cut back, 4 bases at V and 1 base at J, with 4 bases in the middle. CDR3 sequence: CASSRGTDTQYF. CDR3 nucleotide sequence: TGCGCCAGCAGCCGCGGCACAGATACGCAGTATTTT. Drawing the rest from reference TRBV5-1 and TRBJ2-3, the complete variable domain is KAGVTQTPRYLIKTRGQQVTLSCSPISGHRSVSWYQQTPGQGLQFLFEYFSETQRNKGNFPGRFSGRQFSNSRSEMNVSTLELGDSALYLCASSRGTDTQYFGPGTRLTVL.

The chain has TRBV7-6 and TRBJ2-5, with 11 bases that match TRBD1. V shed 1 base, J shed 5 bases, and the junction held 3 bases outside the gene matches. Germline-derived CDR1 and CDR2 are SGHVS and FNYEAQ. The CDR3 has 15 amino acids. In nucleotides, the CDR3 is TGTGCCAGCAGCTTAGGGACAGGGGGCCTGGAGACCCAGTACTTC. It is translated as CASSLGTGGLETQYF. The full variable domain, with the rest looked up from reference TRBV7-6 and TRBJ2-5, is GAGVSQSPRYKVTKRGQDVALRCDPISGHVSLYWYRQALGQGPEFLTYFNYEAQQDKSGLPNDRFSAERPEGSISTLTIQRTEQRDSAMYRCASSLGTGGLETQYFGPGTRLLVL.

CDR3 region: CASSPLPRGAGNIQYF. The CDR3 DNA sequence: TGTGCCAGCAGCCCCCTCCCTCGGGGTGCGGGGAACATTCAGTACTTC. The rearrangement joins TRBV7-3 to TRBJ2-4, with D possibly being TRBD2 (6 bases). V was shortened by 5 bases and J by 7 bases, with 21 bases between the two germline ends. Germline values: CDR1 SGHTA, CDR2 FQGTGA. This CDR3 contains 16 residues.

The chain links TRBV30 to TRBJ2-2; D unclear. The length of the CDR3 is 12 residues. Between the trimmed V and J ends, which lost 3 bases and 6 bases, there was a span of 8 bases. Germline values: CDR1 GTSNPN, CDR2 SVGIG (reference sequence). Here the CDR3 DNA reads TGTGCCTGGAGCCCCCATGCCGGGGAGCTGTTTTTT. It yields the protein CAWSPHAGELFF.

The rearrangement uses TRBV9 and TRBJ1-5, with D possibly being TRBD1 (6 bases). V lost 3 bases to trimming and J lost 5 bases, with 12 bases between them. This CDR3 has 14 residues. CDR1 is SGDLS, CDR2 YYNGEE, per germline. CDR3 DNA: TGTGCCAGCAGCGGGGGGACAACCCATCAGCCCCAGCATTTT. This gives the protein CASSGGTTHQPQHF.

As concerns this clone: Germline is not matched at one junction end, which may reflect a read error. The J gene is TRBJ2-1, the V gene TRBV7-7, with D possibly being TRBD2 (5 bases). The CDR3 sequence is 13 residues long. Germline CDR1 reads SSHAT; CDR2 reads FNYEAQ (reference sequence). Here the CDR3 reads CASSFREYTEQFF. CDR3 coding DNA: TGTGCCAGCAGCTTTAGGGAGTACACTGAGCAGTTCTTC.